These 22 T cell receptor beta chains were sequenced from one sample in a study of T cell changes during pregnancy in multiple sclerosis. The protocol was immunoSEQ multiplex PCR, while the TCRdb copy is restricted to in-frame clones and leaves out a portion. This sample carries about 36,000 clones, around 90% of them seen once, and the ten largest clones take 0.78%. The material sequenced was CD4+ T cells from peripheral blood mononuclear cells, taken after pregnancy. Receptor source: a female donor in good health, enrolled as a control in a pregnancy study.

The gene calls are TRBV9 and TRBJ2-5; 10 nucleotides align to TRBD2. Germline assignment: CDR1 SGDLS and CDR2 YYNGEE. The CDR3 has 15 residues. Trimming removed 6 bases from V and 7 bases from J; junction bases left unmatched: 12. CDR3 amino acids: CASTANSGGAGTQYF. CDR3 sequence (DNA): TGTGCCAGCACGGCCAACAGCGGGGGGGCCGGGACCCAGTACTTC.

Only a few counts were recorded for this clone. The CDR3 DNA follows: TGTGCCAGCAGCTTAGCCCATTCACCCCTCCACTTT. Protein: CASSLAHSPLHF. This chain joins TRBV5-6 and TRBJ1-6; D ambiguous. V was pared by 2 bases and J by 8 bases, with 5 bases between. Germline CDR1 reads SGHDT; CDR2 reads YYEEEE. The CDR3 spans 12 residues.

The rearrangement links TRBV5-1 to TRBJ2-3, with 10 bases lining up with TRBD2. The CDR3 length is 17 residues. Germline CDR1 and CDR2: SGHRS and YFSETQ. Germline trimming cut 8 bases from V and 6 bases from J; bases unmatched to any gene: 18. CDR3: CASHPFPSGGAGDTQYF. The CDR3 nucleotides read TGCGCCAGTCACCCGTTCCCGAGCGGGGGGGCCGGGGATACGCAGTATTTT. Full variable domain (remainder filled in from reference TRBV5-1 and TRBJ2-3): KAGVTQTPRYLIKTRGQQVTLSCSPISGHRSVSWYQQTPGQGLQFLFEYFSETQRNKGNFPGRFSGRQFSNSRSEMNVSTLELGDSALYLCASHPFPSGGAGDTQYFGPGTRLTVL.

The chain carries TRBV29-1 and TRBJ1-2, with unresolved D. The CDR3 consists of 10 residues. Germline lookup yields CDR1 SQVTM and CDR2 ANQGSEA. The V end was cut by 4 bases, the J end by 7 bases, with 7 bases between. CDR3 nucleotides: TGCAGCGTTGGGGCAGGTGGCTACACCTTC. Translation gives CSVGAGGYTF.

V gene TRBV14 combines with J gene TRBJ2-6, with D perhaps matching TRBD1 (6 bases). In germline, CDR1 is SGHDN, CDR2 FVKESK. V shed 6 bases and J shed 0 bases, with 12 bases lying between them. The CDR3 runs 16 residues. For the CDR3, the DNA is TGTGCCAGCAGTGACAGGACTTTCTCTGGGGCCAACGTCCTGACTTTC. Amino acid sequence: CASSDRTFSGANVLTF.

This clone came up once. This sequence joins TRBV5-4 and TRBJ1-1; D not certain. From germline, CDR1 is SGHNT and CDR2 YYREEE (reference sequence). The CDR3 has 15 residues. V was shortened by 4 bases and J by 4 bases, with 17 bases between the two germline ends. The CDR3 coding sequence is TGTGCCAGCAGCCCCGAGACTCGGGAGGGCACTGAAGCTTTCTTT. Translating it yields CASSPETREGTEAFF.

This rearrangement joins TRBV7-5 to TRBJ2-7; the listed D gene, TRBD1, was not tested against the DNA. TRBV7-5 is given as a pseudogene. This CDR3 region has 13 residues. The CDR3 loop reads CARSQIATYEQYF. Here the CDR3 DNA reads TGTGCCAGAAGCCAGATCGCCACCTACGAGCAGTACTTC.

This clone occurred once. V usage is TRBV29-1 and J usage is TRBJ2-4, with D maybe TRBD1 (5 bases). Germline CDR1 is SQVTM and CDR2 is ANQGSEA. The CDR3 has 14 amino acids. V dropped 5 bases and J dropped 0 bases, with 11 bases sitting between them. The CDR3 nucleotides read TGCAGCGTTAGAGACAGACTAGCCAAAAACATTCAGTACTTC. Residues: CSVRDRLAKNIQYF.

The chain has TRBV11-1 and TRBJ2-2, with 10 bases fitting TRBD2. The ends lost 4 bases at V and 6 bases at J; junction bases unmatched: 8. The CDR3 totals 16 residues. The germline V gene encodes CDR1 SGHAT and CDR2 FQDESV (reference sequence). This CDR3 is CASSSASGGGAGELFF. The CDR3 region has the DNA TGTGCCAGCAGCTCGGCTAGCGGGGGAGGGGCCGGGGAGCTGTTTTTT. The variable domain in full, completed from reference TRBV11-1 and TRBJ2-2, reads EAEVAQSPRYKITEKSQAVAFWCDPISGHATLYWYRQILGQGPELLVQFQDESVVDDSQLPKDRFSAERLKGVDSTLKIQPAELGDSAMYLCASSSASGGGAGELFFGEGSRLTVL.

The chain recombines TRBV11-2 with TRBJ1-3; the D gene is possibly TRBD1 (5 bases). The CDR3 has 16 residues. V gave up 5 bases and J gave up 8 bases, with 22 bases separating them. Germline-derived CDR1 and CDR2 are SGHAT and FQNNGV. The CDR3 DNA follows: TGTGCCAGCAGCCCGAGGCTTCCACAGGCCGGTTACACCATATATTTT. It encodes CASSPRLPQAGYTIYF.

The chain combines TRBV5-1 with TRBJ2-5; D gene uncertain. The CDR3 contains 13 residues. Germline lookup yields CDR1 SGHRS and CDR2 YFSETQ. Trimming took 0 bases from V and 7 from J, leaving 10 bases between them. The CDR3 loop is CASSLEGPGTQYF. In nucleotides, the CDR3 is TGCGCCAGCAGCTTGGAAGGTCCAGGGACCCAGTACTTC.

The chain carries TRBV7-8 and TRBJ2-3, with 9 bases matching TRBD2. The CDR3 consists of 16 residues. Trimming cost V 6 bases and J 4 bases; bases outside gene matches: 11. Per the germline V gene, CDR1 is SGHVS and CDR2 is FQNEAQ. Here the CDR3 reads CASRGDRTSAADTQYF. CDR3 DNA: TGTGCCAGCAGGGGGGATAGGACTAGCGCGGCAGATACGCAGTATTTT.

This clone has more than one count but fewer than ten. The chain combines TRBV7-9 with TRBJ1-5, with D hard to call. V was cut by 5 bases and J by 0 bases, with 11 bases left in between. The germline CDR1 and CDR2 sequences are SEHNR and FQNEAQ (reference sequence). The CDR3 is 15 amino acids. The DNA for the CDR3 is TGTGCCAGCAGCCCCCCGGGGAGTAGCAATCAGCCCCAGCATTTT. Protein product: CASSPPGSSNQPQHF.

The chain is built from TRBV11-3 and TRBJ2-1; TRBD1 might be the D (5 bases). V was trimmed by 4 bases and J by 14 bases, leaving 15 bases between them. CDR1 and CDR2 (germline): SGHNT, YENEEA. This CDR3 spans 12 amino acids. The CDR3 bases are TGTGCCAGCAGCTCCGCCGGCAGGGATAAGTTCTTC. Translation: CASSSAGRDKFF. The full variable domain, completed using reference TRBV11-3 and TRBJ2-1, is EAGVVQSPRYKIIEKKQPVAFWCNPISGHNTLYWYLQNLGQGPELLIRYENEEAVDDSQLPKDRFSAERLKGVDSTLKIQPAELGDSAVYLCASSSAGRDKFFGPGTRLTVL.

The CDR3 protein is CASSEPHGRVNQPQHF. CDR3 sequence (DNA): TGTGCCAGCAGTGAGCCCCACGGCAGGGTAAATCAGCCCCAGCATTTT. The chain couples TRBV2 to TRBJ1-5, with a possible D match to TRBD1 (5 bases). Trimming left V 3 bases short and J 4 bases short, with 16 bases between. Per the germline V gene, CDR1 is SNHLY and CDR2 is FYNNEI. The CDR3 consists of 16 residues.

CDR3 sequence reads: CASQGDYNEQFF. DNA for the CDR3: TGTGCCAGCCAGGGGGACTACAATGAGCAGTTCTTC. V and J are TRBV2 and TRBJ2-1, with 7 bases aligning to TRBD1. In germline, CDR1 is SNHLY, CDR2 FYNNEI. The V segment lost 8 bases and the J segment 3 bases; nucleotides outside the gene matches: 1. CDR3 length equals 12 residues.

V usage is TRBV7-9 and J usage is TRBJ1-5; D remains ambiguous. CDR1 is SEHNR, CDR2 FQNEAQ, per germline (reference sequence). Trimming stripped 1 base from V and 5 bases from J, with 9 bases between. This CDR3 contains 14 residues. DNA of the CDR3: TGTGCCAGCAGCTTAGTAGGCCGGGATCAGCCCCAGCATTTT. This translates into CASSLVGRDQPQHF.

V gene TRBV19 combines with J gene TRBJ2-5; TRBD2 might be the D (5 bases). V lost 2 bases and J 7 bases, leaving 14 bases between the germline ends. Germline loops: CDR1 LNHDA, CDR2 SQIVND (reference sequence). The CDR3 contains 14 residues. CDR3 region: CASSITTASGTQYF. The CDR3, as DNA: TGTGCCAGTAGTATAACAACAGCAAGCGGGACCCAGTACTTC. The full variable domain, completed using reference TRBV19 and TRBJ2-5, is DGGITQSPKYLFRKEGQNVTLSCEQNLNHDAMYWYRQDPGQGLRLIYYSQIVNDFQKGDIAEGYSVSREKKESFPLTVTSAQKNPTAFYLCASSITTASGTQYFGPGTRLLVL.

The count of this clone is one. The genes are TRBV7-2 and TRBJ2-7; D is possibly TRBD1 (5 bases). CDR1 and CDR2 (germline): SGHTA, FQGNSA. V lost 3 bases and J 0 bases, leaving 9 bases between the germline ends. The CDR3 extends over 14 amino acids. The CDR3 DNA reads TGTGCCAGCAGCTTGGGGCCCAGCTCCTACGAGCAGTACTTC. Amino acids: CASSLGPSSYEQYF.

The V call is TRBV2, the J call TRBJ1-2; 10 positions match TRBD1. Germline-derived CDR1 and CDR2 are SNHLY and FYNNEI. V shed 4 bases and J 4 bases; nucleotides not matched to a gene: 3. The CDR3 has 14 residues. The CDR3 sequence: CASSGTGGTYGYTF. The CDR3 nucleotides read TGTGCCAGCAGTGGGACAGGGGGAACCTATGGCTACACCTTC. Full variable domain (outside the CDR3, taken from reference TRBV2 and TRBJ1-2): EPEVTQTPSHQVTQMGQEVILRCVPISNHLYFYWYRQILGQKVEFLVSFYNNEISEKSEIFDDQFSVERPDGSNFTLKIRSTKLEDSAMYFCASSGTGGTYGYTFGSGTRLTVV.

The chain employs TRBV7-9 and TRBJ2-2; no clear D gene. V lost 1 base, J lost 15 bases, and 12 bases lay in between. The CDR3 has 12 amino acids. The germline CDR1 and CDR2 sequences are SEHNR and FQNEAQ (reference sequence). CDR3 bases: TGTGCCAGCAGCTTAGAGGCCACGCGGTTGTTTTTT. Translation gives CASSLEATRLFF.

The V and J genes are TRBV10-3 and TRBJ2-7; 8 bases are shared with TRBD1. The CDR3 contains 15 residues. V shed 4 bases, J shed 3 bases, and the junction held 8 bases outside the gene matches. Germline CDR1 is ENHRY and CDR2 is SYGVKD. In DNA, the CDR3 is TGTGCCATCAGTGCCCCCGGACAGGGTCTCTACGAGCAGTACTTC. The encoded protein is CAISAPGQGLYEQYF.